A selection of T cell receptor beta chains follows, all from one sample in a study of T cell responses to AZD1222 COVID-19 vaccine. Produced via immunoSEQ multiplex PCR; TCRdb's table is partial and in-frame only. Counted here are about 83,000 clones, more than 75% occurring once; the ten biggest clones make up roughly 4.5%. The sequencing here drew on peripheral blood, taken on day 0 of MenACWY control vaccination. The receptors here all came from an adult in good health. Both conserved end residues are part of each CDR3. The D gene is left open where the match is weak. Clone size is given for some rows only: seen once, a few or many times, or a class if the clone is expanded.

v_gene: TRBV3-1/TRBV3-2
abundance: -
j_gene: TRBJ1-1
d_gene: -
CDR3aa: CASSQAGNTEAFF
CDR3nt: TGTGCCAGCAGCCAAGCGGGGAACACTGAAGCTTTCTTT

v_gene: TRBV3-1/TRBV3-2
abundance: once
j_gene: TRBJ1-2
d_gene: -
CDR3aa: CASSRVGDGYTF
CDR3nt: TGTGCCAGCAGCCGAGTTGGGGACGGCTACACCTTC

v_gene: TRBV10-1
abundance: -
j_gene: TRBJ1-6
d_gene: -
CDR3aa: CASSEEAGASSYNSPLHF
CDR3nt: TGCGCCAGCAGTGAGGAGGCAGGAGCCAGCTCCTATAATTCACCCCTCCACTTT

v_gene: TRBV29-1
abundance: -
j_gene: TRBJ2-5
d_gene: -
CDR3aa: CSVAIPLAQETQYF
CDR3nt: TGCAGCGTCGCTATCCCGCTAGCGCAAGAGACCCAGTACTTC

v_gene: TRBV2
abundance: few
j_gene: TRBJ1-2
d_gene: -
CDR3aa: CASLRQSYGYTF
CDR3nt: TGTGCCAGCCTTAGACAGAGCTATGGCTACACCTTC

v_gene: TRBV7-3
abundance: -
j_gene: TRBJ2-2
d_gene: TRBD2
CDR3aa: CASSHFGTSGNTGELFF
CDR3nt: TGTGCCAGCAGCCACTTCGGGACTAGCGGGAACACCGGGGAGCTGTTTTTT

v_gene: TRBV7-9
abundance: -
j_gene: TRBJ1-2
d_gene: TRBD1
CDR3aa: CASSPQGADYGYTF
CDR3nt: TGTGCCAGCAGCCCCCAGGGGGCGGACTATGGCTACACCTTC

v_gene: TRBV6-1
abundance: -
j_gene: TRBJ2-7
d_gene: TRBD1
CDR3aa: CASSEVGTGSRQYF
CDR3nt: TGTGCCAGCAGTGAAGTTGGGACAGGGAGTCGGCAGTACTTC

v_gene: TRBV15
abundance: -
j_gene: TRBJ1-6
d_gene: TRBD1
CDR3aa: CATSRDPGQGAHNSPLHF
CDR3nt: TGTGCCACCAGCAGAGATCCGGGACAGGGGGCTCATAATTCACCCCTCCACTTT

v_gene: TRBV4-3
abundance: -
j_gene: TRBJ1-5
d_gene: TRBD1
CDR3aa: CASSQDMMGTGNNQPQHF
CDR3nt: TGCGCCAGCAGCCAAGATATGATGGGGACAGGGAACAATCAGCCCCAGCATTTT

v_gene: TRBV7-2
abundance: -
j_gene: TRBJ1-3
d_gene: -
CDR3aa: CASSLVAGSGNTIYF
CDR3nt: TGTGCCAGCAGCTTAGTCGCAGGCTCTGGAAACACCATATATTTT

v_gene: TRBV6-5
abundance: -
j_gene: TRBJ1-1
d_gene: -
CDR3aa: CASSYYRDTEAFF
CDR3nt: TGTGCCAGCAGTTACTACAGGGACACTGAAGCTTTCTTT

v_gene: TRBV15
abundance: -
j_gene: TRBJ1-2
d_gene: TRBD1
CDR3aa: CATSRDRGGHGYTF
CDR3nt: TGTGCCACCAGCAGAGATAGAGGGGGCCATGGCTACACCTTC

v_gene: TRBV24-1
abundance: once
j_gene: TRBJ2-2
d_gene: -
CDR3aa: CATSPHRSAGELFF
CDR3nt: TGTGCCACCAGCCCCCATCGGTCTGCGGGGGAGCTGTTTTTT